A selection of T cell receptor beta chains follows, all from one sample in a study of vaccination and CD4 T cells after COVID-19. TCRdb re-called the PCR reads with MiXCR, one entry per CDR3 protein. The table shows 9,000 to 13,000 distinct CDR3 sequences, with over 45% occurring only once. These TCRs' antigens remain unknown. The sample comprised CD4+ T cells from blood, cultured in vitro. The receptors stem from a human donor who had recovered from COVID-19. Each CDR3 is given with its conserved first and last residue. Expanded clones are given a class, and other clones once, few, many or no size at all.

TRBV11-3	few	TRBJ2-3	CASSPFQAETDTQYF
TRBV6-1	few	TRBJ2-3	CASSERSSTDTQYF
TRBV2	-	TRBJ2-5	CASSRGQSARETQYF
TRBV11-2	-	TRBJ2-5	CASSLGALQETQYF
TRBV7-8	-	TRBJ2-5	CASSYWTSGGGKKTQYF
TRBV19	-	TRBJ1-2	CASSTSGYSYGYTF
TRBV7-9	few	TRBJ2-2	CASSPLGRGTGELFF
TRBV6-1	-	TRBJ2-5	CASRKGTGYFETQYF
TRBV6-1	few	TRBJ1-5	CASRKGSGNQPQHF
TRBV6-2/TRBV6-3	few	TRBJ2-3	CASSYQRGTDTQYF
TRBV11-2	few	TRBJ2-5	CASSLAGWQRGGQETQYF
TRBV30	-	TRBJ1-5	CAWSVHATNQPQHF
TRBV2	-	TRBJ2-7	CASSPGGPSGGEQYF
TRBV10-2	-	TRBJ1-6	CASSAGQGFSNSPLHF
TRBV6-2/TRBV6-3	few	TRBJ2-5	CASLPLGGPQETQYF
TRBV12-3/TRBV12-4	-	TRBJ2-4	CASSPRQGASVQYF
TRBV6-1	-	TRBJ1-3	CASRRGGAFSGNTIYF
TRBV27	-	TRBJ2-7	CASSLRGSFGGYEQYF
TRBV4-2	-	TRBJ1-1	CASRVGGQAGGQAFF
TRBV19	-	TRBJ1-2	CASSTAGTGHYGYTF
TRBV30	-	TRBJ1-2	CAWSPRTGGGQGYTF
TRBV4-1	-	TRBJ1-2	CASSQDPGQGNYGYTF
TRBV6-2/TRBV6-3	-	TRBJ2-1	CASSYMGGAMNEQFF
TRBV10-3	-	TRBJ2-5	CAISAGGEETQYF
TRBV20-1	few	TRBJ1-2	CSASSLGQGYGYTF
TRBV2	-	TRBJ1-2	CASSELGTGHF
TRBV15	-	TRBJ1-6	CATSRGFGTQSSYNSPLHF
TRBV20-1	few	TRBJ2-1	CSATLGTSGGRGYNEQFF
TRBV14	-	TRBJ1-6	CASSQGPLALHF
TRBV20-1	-	TRBJ1-2	CSASKNLNYGYTF
TRBV11-3	-	TRBJ1-3	CASSSPGRGSGNTIYF
TRBV12-3/TRBV12-4	few	TRBJ1-2	CASARGANYGYTF
TRBV7-2	-	TRBJ2-7	CASSLPVAGRNEQYF
TRBV18	-	TRBJ2-7	CASSPGQGVEQYF
TRBV20-1	-	TRBJ1-4	CSASRDTEKLFF
TRBV29-1	-	TRBJ1-4	CSGGTTSEKLFF
TRBV11-2	few	TRBJ2-1	CASSLDLSDEQFF